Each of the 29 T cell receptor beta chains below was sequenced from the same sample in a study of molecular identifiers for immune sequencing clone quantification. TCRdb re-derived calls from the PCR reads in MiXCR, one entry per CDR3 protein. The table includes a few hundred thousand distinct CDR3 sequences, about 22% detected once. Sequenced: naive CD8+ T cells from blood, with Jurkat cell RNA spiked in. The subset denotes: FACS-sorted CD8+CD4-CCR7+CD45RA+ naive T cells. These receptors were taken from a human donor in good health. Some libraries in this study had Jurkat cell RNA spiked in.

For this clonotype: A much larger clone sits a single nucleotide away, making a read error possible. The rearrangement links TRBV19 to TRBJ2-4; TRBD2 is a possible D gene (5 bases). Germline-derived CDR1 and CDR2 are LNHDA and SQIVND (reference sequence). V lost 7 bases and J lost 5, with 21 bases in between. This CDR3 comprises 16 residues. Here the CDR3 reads CASNHQRASMQNIQYF. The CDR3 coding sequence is TGTGCCAGTAACCATCAGAGGGCCTCAATGCAAAACATTCAGTACTTC.

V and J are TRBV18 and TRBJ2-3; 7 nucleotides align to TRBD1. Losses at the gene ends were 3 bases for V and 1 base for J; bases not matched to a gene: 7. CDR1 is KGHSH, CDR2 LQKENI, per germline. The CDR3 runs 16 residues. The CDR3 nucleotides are TGTGCCAGCTCACCCTCCGACAGGGTTCGCACAGATACGCAGTATTTT. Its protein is CASSPSDRVRTDTQYF. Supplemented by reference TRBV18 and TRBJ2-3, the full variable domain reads NAGVMQNPRHLVRRRGQEARLRCSPMKGHSHVYWYRQLPEEGLKFMVYLQKENIIDESGMPKERFSAEFPKEGPSILRIQQVVRGDSAAYFCASSPSDRVRTDTQYFGPGTRLTVL.

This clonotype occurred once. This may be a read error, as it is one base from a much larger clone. The CDR3: CASSYGQGDWTEVFF. The CDR3 DNA reads as TGTGCCAGCAGTTACGGACAGGGGGATTGGACTGAAGTTTTCTTT. The V gene is TRBV2, the J gene TRBJ1-1, with TRBD1 matching 10 bases. Per germline, CDR1 SNHLY and CDR2 FYNNEI. The CDR3 has 15 amino acids.

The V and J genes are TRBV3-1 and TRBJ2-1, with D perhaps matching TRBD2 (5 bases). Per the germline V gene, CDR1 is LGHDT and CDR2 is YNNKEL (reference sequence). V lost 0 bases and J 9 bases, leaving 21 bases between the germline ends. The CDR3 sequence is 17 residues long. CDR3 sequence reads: CASSQDYGRSSTLEQFF. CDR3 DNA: TGTGCCAGCAGCCAAGATTACGGTCGGTCTAGCACGCTTGAGCAGTTCTTC.

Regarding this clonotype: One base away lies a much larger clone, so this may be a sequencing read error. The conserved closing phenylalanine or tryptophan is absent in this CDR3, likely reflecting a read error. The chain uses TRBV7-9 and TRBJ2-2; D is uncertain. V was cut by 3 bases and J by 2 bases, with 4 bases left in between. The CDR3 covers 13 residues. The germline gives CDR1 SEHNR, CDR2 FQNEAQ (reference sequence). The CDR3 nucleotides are TGTGCCAGCAGCTTCTCTAACACCGGGGAGCTGTTTCTT. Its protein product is CASSFSNTGELFL.

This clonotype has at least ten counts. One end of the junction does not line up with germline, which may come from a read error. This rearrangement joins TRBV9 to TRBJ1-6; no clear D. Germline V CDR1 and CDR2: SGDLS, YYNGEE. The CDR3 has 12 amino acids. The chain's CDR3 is CASSVDNSPLHF. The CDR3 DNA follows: TGTGCCAGCAGCGTAGATAACTCACCCCTCCACTTT.

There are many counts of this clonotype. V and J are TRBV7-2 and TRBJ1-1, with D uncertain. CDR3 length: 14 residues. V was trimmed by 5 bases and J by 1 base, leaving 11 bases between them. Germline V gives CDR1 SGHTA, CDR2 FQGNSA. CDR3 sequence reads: CASSHLTPNTEAFF. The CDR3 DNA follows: TGTGCCAGCAGCCACCTGACACCGAACACTGAAGCTTTCTTT.

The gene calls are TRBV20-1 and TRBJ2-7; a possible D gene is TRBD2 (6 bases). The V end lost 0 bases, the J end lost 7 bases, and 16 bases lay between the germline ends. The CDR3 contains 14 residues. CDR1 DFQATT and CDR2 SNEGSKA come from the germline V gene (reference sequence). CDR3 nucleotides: TGCAGTGCTAGAGATAAGGCTAGCGTCAGGGAGCAGTACTTC. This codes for CSARDKASVREQYF.

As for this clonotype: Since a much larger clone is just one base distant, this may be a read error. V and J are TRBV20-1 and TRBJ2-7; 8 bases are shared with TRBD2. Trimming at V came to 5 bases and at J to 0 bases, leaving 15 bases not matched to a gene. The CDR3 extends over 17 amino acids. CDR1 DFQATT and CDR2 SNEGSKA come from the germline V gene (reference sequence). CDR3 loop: CSAPKYRAGANSYEQYV. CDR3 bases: TGCAGTGCTCCAAAATACCGAGCGGGGGCCAACTCCTACGAGCAGTACGTC.

CDR3 bases: TGTGCCAGCAGCACTGCGGGCGGAGCTGAAGCTTTCTTT. Translating it yields CASSTAGGAEAFF. This chain joins TRBV5-3 and TRBJ1-1, with D unclear. TRBV5-3 is given ORF status, its function remaining uncertain. The CDR3 covers 13 residues. V was pared by 8 bases and J by 6 bases, with 17 bases between.

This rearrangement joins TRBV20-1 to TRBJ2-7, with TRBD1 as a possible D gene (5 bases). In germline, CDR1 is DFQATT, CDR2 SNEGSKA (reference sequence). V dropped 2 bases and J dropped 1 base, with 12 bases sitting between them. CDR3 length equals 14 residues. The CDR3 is CSARSQGLSYEQYF. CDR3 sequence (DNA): TGCAGTGCTAGATCCCAGGGTCTTTCCTACGAGCAGTACTTC.

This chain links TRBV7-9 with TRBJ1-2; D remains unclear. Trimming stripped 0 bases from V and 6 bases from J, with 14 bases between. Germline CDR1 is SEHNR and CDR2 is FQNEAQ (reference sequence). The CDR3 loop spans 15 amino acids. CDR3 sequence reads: CASSLAGASNDGYTF. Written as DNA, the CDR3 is TGTGCCAGCAGCTTAGCGGGCGCGTCGAACGATGGCTACACCTTC.

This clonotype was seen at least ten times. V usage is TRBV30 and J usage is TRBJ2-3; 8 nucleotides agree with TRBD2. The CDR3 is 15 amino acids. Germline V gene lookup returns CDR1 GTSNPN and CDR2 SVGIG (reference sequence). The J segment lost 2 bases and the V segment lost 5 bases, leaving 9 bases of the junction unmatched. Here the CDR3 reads CAWVLVGGATDTQYF. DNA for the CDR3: TGTGCCTGGGTCCTCGTCGGGGGGGCCACAGATACGCAGTATTTT.

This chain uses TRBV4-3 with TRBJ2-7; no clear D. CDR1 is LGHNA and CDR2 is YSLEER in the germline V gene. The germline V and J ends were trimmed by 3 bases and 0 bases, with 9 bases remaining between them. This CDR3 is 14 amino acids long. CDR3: CASSHTQSSYEQYF. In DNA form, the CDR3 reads TGCGCCAGCAGCCATACACAGAGCTCCTACGAGCAGTACTTC.

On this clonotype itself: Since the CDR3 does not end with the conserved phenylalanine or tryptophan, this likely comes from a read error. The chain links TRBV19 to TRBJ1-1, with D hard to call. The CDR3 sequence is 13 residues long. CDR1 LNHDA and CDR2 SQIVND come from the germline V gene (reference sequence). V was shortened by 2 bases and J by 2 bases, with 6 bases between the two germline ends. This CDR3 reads CASSISLNTEAFL. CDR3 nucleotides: TGTGCCAGTAGTATATCCCTCAACACTGAAGCTTTCCTT.

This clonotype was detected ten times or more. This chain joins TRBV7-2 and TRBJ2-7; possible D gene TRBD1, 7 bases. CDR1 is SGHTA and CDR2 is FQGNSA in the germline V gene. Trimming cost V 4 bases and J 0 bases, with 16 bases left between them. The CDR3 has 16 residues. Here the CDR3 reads CASSSWGQGGSYEQYF. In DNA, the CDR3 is TGTGCCAGCAGCTCTTGGGGCCAGGGGGGCTCCTACGAGCAGTACTTC.

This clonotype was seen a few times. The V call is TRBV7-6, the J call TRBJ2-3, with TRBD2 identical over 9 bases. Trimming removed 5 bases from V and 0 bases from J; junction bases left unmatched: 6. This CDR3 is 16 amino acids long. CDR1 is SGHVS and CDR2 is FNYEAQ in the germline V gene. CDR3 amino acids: CASSAGLARSTDTQYF. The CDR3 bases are TGTGCCAGCAGCGCCGGACTAGCGCGCAGCACAGATACGCAGTATTTT.

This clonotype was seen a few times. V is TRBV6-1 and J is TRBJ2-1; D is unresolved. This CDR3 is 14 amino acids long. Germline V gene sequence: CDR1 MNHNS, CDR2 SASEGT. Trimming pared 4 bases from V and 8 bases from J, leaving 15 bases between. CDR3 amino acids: CASSGTGLVDEQFF. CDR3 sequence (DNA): TGTGCCAGCAGTGGTACTGGGCTAGTGGATGAGCAGTTCTTC.

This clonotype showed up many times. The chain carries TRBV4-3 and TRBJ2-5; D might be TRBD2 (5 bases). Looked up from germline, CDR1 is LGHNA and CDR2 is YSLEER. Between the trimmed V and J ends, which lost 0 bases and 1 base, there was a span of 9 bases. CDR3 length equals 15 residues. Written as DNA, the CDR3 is TGCGCCAGCAGCCAAGATCGGGGAGCCCAAGAGACCCAGTACTTC. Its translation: CASSQDRGAQETQYF.

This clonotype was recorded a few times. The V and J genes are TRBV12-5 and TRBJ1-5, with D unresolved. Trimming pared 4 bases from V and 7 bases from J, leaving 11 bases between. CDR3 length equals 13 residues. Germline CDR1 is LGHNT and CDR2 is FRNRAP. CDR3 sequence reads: CASGYSLDQPQHF. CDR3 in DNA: TGTGCTAGTGGTTACAGCCTGGACCAGCCCCAGCATTTT.

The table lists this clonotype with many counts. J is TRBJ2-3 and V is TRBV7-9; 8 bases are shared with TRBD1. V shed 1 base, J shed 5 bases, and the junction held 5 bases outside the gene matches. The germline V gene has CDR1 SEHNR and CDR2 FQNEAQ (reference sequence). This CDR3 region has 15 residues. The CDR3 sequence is CASSLGAGGKDTQYF. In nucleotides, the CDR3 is TGTGCCAGCAGCTTAGGGGCAGGGGGCAAAGATACGCAGTATTTT. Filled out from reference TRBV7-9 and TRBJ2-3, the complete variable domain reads DTGVSQNPRHKITKRGQNVTFRCDPISEHNRLYWYRQTLGQGPEFLTYFQNEAQLEKSRLLSDRFSAERPKGSFSTLEIQRTEQGDSAMYLCASSLGAGGKDTQYFGPGTRLTVL.

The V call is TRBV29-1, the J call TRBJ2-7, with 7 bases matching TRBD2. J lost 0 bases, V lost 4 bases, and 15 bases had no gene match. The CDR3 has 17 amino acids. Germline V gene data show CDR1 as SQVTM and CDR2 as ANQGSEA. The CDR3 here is CSVGSGTFSGGSYEQYF. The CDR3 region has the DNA TGCAGCGTTGGTTCGGGGACCTTCTCGGGAGGCTCCTACGAGCAGTACTTC.

For the CDR3, the DNA is TGCAGTGCTAGAGGTCGGCAGGGTGGCTACGAGCAGTACTTC. It yields the protein CSARGRQGGYEQYF. The J gene is TRBJ2-7, the V gene TRBV20-1; TRBD1 might be the D (5 bases). The V end lost 1 base, the J end lost 3 bases, and 13 bases lay between the germline ends. This CDR3 contains 14 residues. Germline V gene sequence: CDR1 DFQATT, CDR2 SNEGSKA (reference sequence).

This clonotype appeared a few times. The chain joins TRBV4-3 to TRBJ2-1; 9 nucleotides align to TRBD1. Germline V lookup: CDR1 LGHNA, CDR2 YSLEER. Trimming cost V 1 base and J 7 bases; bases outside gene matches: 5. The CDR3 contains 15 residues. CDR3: CASSQGDRASNEQFF. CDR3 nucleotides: TGCGCCAGCAGCCAAGGGGACAGGGCCAGTAATGAGCAGTTCTTC.

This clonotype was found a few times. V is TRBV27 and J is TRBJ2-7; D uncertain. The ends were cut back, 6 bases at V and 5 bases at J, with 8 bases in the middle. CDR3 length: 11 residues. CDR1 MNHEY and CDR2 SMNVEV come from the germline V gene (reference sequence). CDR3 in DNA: TGTGCCAGCAGAGTGGGTCACGAGCAGTACTTC. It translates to CASRVGHEQYF.

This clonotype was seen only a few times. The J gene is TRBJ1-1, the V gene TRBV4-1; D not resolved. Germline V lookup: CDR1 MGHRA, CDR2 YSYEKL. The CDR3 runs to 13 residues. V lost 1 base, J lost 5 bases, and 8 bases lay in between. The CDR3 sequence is CASSQGLETEAFF. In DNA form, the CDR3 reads TGCGCCAGCAGCCAAGGACTCGAGACTGAAGCTTTCTTT.

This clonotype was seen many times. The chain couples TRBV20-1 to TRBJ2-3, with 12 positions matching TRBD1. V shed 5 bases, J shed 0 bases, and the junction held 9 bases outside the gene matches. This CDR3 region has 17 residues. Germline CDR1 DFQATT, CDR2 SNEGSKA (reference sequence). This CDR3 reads CSAGTGGGYSSTDTQYF. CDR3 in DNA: TGCAGTGCTGGGACAGGGGGCGGCTACAGCAGCACAGATACGCAGTATTTT.

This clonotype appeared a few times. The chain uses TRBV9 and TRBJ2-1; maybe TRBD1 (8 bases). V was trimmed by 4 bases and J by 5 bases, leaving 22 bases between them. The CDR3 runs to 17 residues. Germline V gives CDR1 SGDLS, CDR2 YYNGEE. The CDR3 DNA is TGTGCCAGCAGCTCAGGGGGCGGGGGAGGAAGCGACAATGAGCAGTTCTTC. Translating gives CASSSGGGGGSDNEQFF.

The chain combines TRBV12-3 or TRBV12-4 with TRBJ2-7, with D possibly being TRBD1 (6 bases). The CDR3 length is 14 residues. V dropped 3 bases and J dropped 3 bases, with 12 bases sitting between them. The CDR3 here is CASSFSDSYYEQYF. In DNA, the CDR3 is TGTGCCAGCAGTTTCTCGGACAGCTACTACGAGCAGTACTTC.